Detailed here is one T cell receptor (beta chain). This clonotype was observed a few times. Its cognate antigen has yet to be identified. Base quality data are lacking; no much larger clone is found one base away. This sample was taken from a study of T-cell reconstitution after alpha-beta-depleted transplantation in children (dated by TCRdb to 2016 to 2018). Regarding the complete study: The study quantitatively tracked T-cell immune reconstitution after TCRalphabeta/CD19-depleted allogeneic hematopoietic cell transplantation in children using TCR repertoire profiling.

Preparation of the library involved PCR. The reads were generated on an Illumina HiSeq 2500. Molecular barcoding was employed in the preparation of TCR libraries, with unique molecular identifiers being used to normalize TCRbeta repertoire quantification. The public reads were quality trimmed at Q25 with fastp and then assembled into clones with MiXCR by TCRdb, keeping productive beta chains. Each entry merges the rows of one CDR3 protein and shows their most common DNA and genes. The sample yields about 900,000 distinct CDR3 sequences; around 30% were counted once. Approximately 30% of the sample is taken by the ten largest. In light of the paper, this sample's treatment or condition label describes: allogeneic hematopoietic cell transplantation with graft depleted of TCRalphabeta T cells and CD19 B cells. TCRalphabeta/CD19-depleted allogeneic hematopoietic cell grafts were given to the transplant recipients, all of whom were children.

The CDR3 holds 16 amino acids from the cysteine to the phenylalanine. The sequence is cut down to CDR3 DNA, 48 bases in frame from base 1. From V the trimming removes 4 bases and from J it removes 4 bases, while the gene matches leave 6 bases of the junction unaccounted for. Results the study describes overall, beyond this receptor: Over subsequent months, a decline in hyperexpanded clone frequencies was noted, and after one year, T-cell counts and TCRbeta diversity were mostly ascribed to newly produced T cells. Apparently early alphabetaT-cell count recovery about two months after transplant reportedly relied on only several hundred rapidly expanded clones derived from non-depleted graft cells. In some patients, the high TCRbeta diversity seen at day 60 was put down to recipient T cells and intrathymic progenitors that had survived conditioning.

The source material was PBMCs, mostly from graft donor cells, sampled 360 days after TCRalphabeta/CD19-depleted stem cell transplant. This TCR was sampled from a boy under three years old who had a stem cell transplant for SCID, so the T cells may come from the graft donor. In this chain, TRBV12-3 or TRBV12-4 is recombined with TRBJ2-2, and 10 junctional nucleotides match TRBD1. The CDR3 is CASSSHDRGPTGELFF. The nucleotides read TGTGCCAGCAGTTCCCATGACAGGGGGCCCACCGGGGAGCTGTTTTTT.